Following are 20 T cell receptor beta chains from one sample sequenced in a study of PD-1 blockade in classical Hodgkin lymphoma. Time point here: newly diagnosed, previously untreated cHL patient sample. From thawed PBMCs, CD4+ T cells were purified using magnetic negative selection. Only in-frame clones appear in the TCRdb table, and some are missing; sequencing was by immunoSEQ multiplex PCR. This sample has some 34,000 clones, with around 89% found just once. The sequenced sample consisted of CD4+ T cells from blood. The receptor set was obtained from a human donor with classical Hodgkin lymphoma.

The V call is TRBV6-5, the J call TRBJ2-7; TRBD1 matches at 7 bases. The CDR3 runs to 14 residues. Trimming at V came to 8 bases and at J to 2 bases, leaving 9 bases not matched to a gene. Germline values: CDR1 MNHEY, CDR2 SVGAGI. CDR3 residues: CASQSTGEAYEQYF. The CDR3 DNA reads TGTGCCAGCCAAAGCACAGGGGAAGCCTACGAGCAGTACTTC.

The chain carries TRBV5-6 and TRBJ2-1, with TRBD2 matching over 8 bases. The V gene end was trimmed by 6 bases and the J gene end by 12 bases; junction bases not matched to a gene: 11. The V gene's germline CDR1 is SGHDT and CDR2 YYEEEE. The length of the CDR3 is 13 residues. The CDR3 sequence: CASTLWTSGGQFF. CDR3 coding DNA: TGTGCCAGCACCCTATGGACCAGCGGGGGGCAGTTCTTC.

CDR3 nucleotides: TGTGCCAGCAGTTTGATGGGGGATGGCTACACCTTC. Protein: CASSLMGDGYTF. V and J are TRBV28 and TRBJ1-2; D perhaps matches TRBD1 (5 bases). CDR3 length: 12 amino acids. V shed 3 bases and J shed 6 bases, with 8 bases lying between them. Germline V gene sequence: CDR1 MDHEN, CDR2 SYDVKM.

Only one count was recorded for this clone. The genes are TRBV6-5 and TRBJ1-1; no firm D call. The CDR3 loop spans 11 amino acids. Germline CDR1 is MNHEY and CDR2 is SVGAGI. The germline V and J ends were trimmed by 5 bases and 1 base, with 2 bases remaining between them. Here the CDR3 DNA reads TGTGCCAGCAGTCGGAACACTGAAGCTTTCTTT. Translating it yields CASSRNTEAFF.

The J gene is TRBJ2-1, the V gene TRBV30; 12 positions agree with TRBD2. This CDR3 is 16 amino acids long. The junction had 8 bases not matched to a gene; V was cut back by 1 base and J by 7 bases. CDR1 and CDR2 (germline): GTSNPN, SVGIG (reference sequence). CDR3 nucleotides: TGTGCCTGGAGTGCACAACTAGCGGGAGGAGTAAATGAGCAGTTCTTC. It yields the protein CAWSAQLAGGVNEQFF.

The chain couples TRBV28 to TRBJ2-1; D perhaps matches TRBD2 (5 bases). Trimming removed 3 bases at V and 5 bases at J, with 20 bases between. The CDR3 is 17 amino acids. Germline V gives CDR1 MDHEN, CDR2 SYDVKM. In nucleotides, the CDR3 is TGTGCCAGCAGTTTCCCCTACGATCGACCGAGGGACAATGAGCAGTTCTTC. This translates into CASSFPYDRPRDNEQFF. Full variable domain (remainder filled in from reference TRBV28 and TRBJ2-1): DVKVTQSSRYLVKRTGEKVFLECVQDMDHENMFWYRQDPGLGLRLIYFSYDVKMKEKGDIPEGYSVSREKKERFSLILESASTNQTSMYLCASSFPYDRPRDNEQFFGPGTRLTVL.

The chain combines TRBV4-3 with TRBJ2-3; tentative D call: TRBD2 (6 bases). The CDR3 is 15 amino acids. CDR1 and CDR2 (germline): LGHNA, YSLEER. Trimming removed 0 bases from V and 3 bases from J, with 10 bases in between. For the CDR3, the DNA is TGCGCCAGCAGCCAAGACTCGGGGAGGACAGATACGCAGTATTTT. Its translation: CASSQDSGRTDTQYF.

The chain uses TRBV6-1 and TRBJ2-7; possible D gene TRBD1, 6 bases. The germline gives CDR1 MNHNS, CDR2 SASEGT. The CDR3 totals 15 residues. The germline V and J ends were trimmed by 3 bases and 0 bases, with 12 bases remaining between them. The CDR3 DNA sequence: TGTGCCAGCAGTGACCTACAGGGCAGCTCCTACGAGCAGTACTTC. Translating it yields CASSDLQGSSYEQYF.

V and J are TRBV27 and TRBJ2-2; D remains ambiguous. Germline CDR1 and CDR2: MNHEY and SMNVEV (reference sequence). The CDR3 is 15 residues long. V was clipped by 3 bases and J by 2 bases, with 10 bases between them. The CDR3 DNA reads as TGTGCCAGCAGTTTCTCCGGGCCAAACACCGGGGAGCTGTTTTTT. Amino acids: CASSFSGPNTGELFF.

A few counts support this clone. V and J are TRBV9 and TRBJ1-1; D is undetermined. With 7 bases removed from V and 1 base from J, the gap between germline ends came to 11 bases. This CDR3 spans 13 amino acids. Germline V gives CDR1 SGDLS, CDR2 YYNGEE. DNA for the CDR3: TGTGCCAGCGGACTACGGCCGAACACTGAAGCTTTCTTT. Its translation is CASGLRPNTEAFF.

The chain links TRBV5-1 to TRBJ2-2, with TRBD1 identical over 7 bases. V was clipped by 4 bases and J by 5 bases; unmatched bases: 8. CDR1 SGHRS and CDR2 YFSETQ come from the germline V gene. The CDR3 has 15 amino acids. CDR3 region: CASSPWDRWTGELFF. The DNA for the CDR3 is TGCGCCAGCAGCCCCTGGGACAGATGGACCGGGGAGCTGTTTTTT. Together with reference TRBV5-1 and TRBJ2-2, the CDR3 gives the full variable domain: KAGVTQTPRYLIKTRGQQVTLSCSPISGHRSVSWYQQTPGQGLQFLFEYFSETQRNKGNFPGRFSGRQFSNSRSEMNVSTLELGDSALYLCASSPWDRWTGELFFGEGSRLTVL.

This chain joins TRBV5-1 and TRBJ2-2; no reliable D call. V was shortened by 4 bases and J by 0 bases, with 10 bases between the two germline ends. The CDR3 loop spans 15 amino acids. Germline CDR1 reads SGHRS; CDR2 reads YFSETQ. CDR3 sequence (DNA): TGCGCCAGCAGCCTGTTGGGTGCGAACACCGGGGAGCTGTTTTTT. Its translation is CASSLLGANTGELFF.

The chain carries TRBV19 and TRBJ2-7; weak D call: TRBD2 (5 bases). CDR1 and CDR2 (germline): LNHDA, SQIVND (reference sequence). Trimming shortened V by 4 bases and J by 3 bases, and 13 bases separated the two germline ends. The CDR3 sequence is 14 residues long. The CDR3 nucleotides are TGTGCCAGTAGTACCACTTACCGGGACTACGAGCAGTACTTC. This sequence encodes CASSTTYRDYEQYF.

This chain uses TRBV6-4 with TRBJ2-1, with D possibly being TRBD1 (5 bases). V was pared by 5 bases and J by 6 bases, with 14 bases between. This CDR3 has 14 residues. Germline V lookup: CDR1 MRHNA, CDR2 SNTAGT. The CDR3 sequence is CASSRGGGGNEQFF. The CDR3 bases are TGTGCCAGCAGTAGGGGCGGCGGCGGCAATGAGCAGTTCTTC.

This clone has a handful of counts. The rearrangement links TRBV5-1 to TRBJ1-1; no firm D call. The germline gives CDR1 SGHRS, CDR2 YFSETQ. V lost 0 bases, J lost 2 bases, and 8 bases lay in between. CDR3 length equals 14 residues. The CDR3 spells CASSLDTPNTEAFF. DNA for the CDR3: TGCGCCAGCAGCTTGGATACTCCCAACACTGAAGCTTTCTTT.

The chain links TRBV18 to TRBJ2-7; unclear D gene. The CDR3 sequence is 11 residues long. Germline V CDR1 and CDR2: KGHSH, LQKENI. V lost 3 bases to trimming and J lost 2 bases, with 2 bases between them. CDR3 sequence: CASSPPYEQYF. The CDR3 nucleotides are TGTGCCAGCTCACCCCCCTACGAGCAGTACTTC.

V and J are TRBV5-1 and TRBJ1-1; 9 nucleotides align to TRBD1. CDR1 and CDR2 (germline): SGHRS, YFSETQ. J gave up 1 base and V 5 bases, and 9 bases lay outside the gene matches. The CDR3 has 16 amino acids. The CDR3 nucleotides are TGCGCCAGCAGGGACAGGGGTAGGTCCCAGAACACTGAAGCTTTCTTT. It yields the protein CASRDRGRSQNTEAFF.

The V and J genes are TRBV5-8 and TRBJ2-1, with D possibly matching TRBD1 (6 bases). CDR3 length: 16 residues. Germline V gives CDR1 SGHTS, CDR2 YDEGEE. The V end was cut by 0 bases, the J end by 0 bases, with 10 bases between. CDR3 DNA sequence: TGTGCCAGCAGCTTGGGACAGGTCATCTCCTACAATGAGCAGTTCTTC. Encoded protein: CASSLGQVISYNEQFF.

This clone occurred once. The V and J genes are TRBV6-5 and TRBJ2-7, with D perhaps TRBD1 (6 bases). The germline V gene has CDR1 MNHEY and CDR2 SVGAGI. The CDR3 length is 15 residues. The V end was cut by 0 bases, the J end by 0 bases, with 9 bases between. As DNA, the CDR3 is TGTGCCAGCAGTTACTCCTACAGGGCCTCCTACGAGCAGTACTTC. This translates into CASSYSYRASYEQYF.

The V call is TRBV6-1, the J call TRBJ1-2; D is unclear. CDR1 is MNHNS, CDR2 SASEGT, per germline. Trimming pared 8 bases from V and 0 bases from J, leaving 10 bases between. This CDR3 contains 13 residues. The CDR3 spells CASSQLTNYGYTF. The DNA for the CDR3 is TGTGCCAGCTCCCAACTTACTAACTATGGCTACACCTTC.